This is a list of T cell receptor beta chains from one sample in a study of blood T cell repertoires in COVID-19. Method: immunoSEQ multiplex PCR; TCRdb's copy keeps in-frame clones and lacks some. Here the sample spans a few hundred thousand clones, around 87% being singletons. Sequencing was performed on peripheral blood. The receptors were gathered from a woman aged 70-85 years with active or convalescent COVID-19. Both conserved end residues are part of each CDR3. The D gene is left open where the match is weak. Part of the rows lack a size; the others show once, few, many or a class for expanded clones.

cdr3_nt: TGCGCCAGCAGCTTAGGACAGTTCGCATATGAAAAACTGTTTTTT
cdr3_aa: CASSLGQFAYEKLFF
clone_size: -
v_call: TRBV5-1
cdr3_length: 15
j_call: TRBJ1-4
d_call: -

cdr3_nt: TGTGCCAGCAGTGGGGGGGGGTATCAGCCCCAGCATTTT
cdr3_aa: CASSGGGYQPQHF
clone_size: -
v_call: TRBV2
cdr3_length: 13
j_call: TRBJ1-5
d_call: -

cdr3_nt: TGTGCCAGCAGCTCCAGCGGGGGCAATCAGCCCCAGCATTTT
cdr3_aa: CASSSSGGNQPQHF
clone_size: few
v_call: TRBV5-6
cdr3_length: 14
j_call: TRBJ1-5
d_call: -

cdr3_nt: TGTGCCAGCAGCTGGAGAGGACAGGGGGGAACATTAGAAGCTTTCTTT
cdr3_aa: CASSWRGQGGTLEAFF
clone_size: -
v_call: TRBV7-2
cdr3_length: 16
j_call: TRBJ1-1
d_call: TRBD1

cdr3_nt: TGTGCCAGCAAAGCGGGACAGGGGGGATCACCCCTCCACTTT
cdr3_aa: CASKAGQGGSPLHF
clone_size: -
v_call: TRBV6-6
cdr3_length: 14
j_call: TRBJ1-6
d_call: TRBD1

cdr3_nt: TGCGCCAGCAACCCTTCTGCGCGGAGCACAGATACGCAGTATTTT
cdr3_aa: CASNPSARSTDTQYF
clone_size: -
v_call: TRBV5-1
cdr3_length: 15
j_call: TRBJ2-3
d_call: -

cdr3_nt: TGTGCCAGCAGCCCCCGTAGCGGGGGACCAGATACGCAGTATTTT
cdr3_aa: CASSPRSGGPDTQYF
clone_size: -
v_call: TRBV9
cdr3_length: 15
j_call: TRBJ2-3
d_call: TRBD2

cdr3_nt: TGTGCCAGCAGTCCCGAACCCGACACCAACTATGGCTACACCTTC
cdr3_aa: CASSPEPDTNYGYTF
clone_size: few
v_call: TRBV5-5
cdr3_length: 15
j_call: TRBJ1-2
d_call: -

cdr3_nt: TGTGCCAGCAGCCAGGACACTGATTATGGCTACACCTTC
cdr3_aa: CASSQDTDYGYTF
clone_size: few
v_call: TRBV3-1/TRBV3-2
cdr3_length: 13
j_call: TRBJ1-2
d_call: -

cdr3_nt: TGTGCCAGTATTTACAGGGGGGGCACTGAAGCTTTCTTT
cdr3_aa: CASIYRGGTEAFF
clone_size: once
v_call: TRBV19
cdr3_length: 13
j_call: TRBJ1-1
d_call: TRBD1

cdr3_nt: TGTGCCAGCTCACCAAGGGAGGGGGGCTACAATCAGCCCCAGCATTTT
cdr3_aa: CASSPREGGYNQPQHF
clone_size: -
v_call: TRBV18
cdr3_length: 16
j_call: TRBJ1-5
d_call: -

cdr3_nt: TGCGCCAGCAAGGGACAGGGACACATGAACACTGAAGCTTTCTTT
cdr3_aa: CASKGQGHMNTEAFF
clone_size: once
v_call: TRBV10-2
cdr3_length: 15
j_call: TRBJ1-1
d_call: TRBD1

cdr3_nt: TGTGCCAGCAGCTTAGGGCTCAGTGTGAATGAGCAGTTCTTC
cdr3_aa: CASSLGLSVNEQFF
clone_size: -
v_call: TRBV11-2
cdr3_length: 14
j_call: TRBJ2-1
d_call: -

cdr3_nt: TGTGCCAGCAGTCGGGGGGGCTCACCCCTCCACTTT
cdr3_aa: CASSRGGSPLHF
clone_size: -
v_call: TRBV25-1
cdr3_length: 12
j_call: TRBJ1-6
d_call: -

cdr3_nt: TGTGCCAGCAGAAAGACAGGGGCAAACACTGAAGCTTTCTTT
cdr3_aa: CASRKTGANTEAFF
clone_size: -
v_call: TRBV5-4
cdr3_length: 14
j_call: TRBJ1-1
d_call: TRBD1

cdr3_nt: TGTGCCACCCAACTTCAGGCTGTCGCTAGCACAGATACGCAGTATTTT
cdr3_aa: CATQLQAVASTDTQYF
clone_size: -
v_call: TRBV19
cdr3_length: 16
j_call: TRBJ2-3
d_call: -

cdr3_nt: TGCGCCAGCAGACAGGGAGAGAACACTGAAGCTTTCTTT
cdr3_aa: CASRQGENTEAFF
clone_size: -
v_call: TRBV10-1
cdr3_length: 13
j_call: TRBJ1-1
d_call: -

cdr3_nt: TGTGCCACCAGTGTCCCTCAGAACGGGGGAGGCGACTATGGCTACACCTTC
cdr3_aa: CATSVPQNGGGDYGYTF
clone_size: -
v_call: TRBV24-1
cdr3_length: 17
j_call: TRBJ1-2
d_call: -

cdr3_nt: TGTGCCAGCAGCTTGGGGGGGGACACCATATATTTT
cdr3_aa: CASSLGGDTIYF
clone_size: -
v_call: TRBV7-9
cdr3_length: 12
j_call: TRBJ1-3
d_call: -

cdr3_nt: TGCGCCAGCACTCTGGGCCCGAACACTGAAGCTTTCTTT
cdr3_aa: CASTLGPNTEAFF
clone_size: few
v_call: TRBV5-1
cdr3_length: 13
j_call: TRBJ1-1
d_call: -

cdr3_nt: TGTGCCAGCAGCAAACACATAACAGGGAAGACTGGAAACACCATATATTTT
cdr3_aa: CASSKHITGKTGNTIYF
clone_size: once
v_call: TRBV7-9
cdr3_length: 17
j_call: TRBJ1-3
d_call: -

cdr3_nt: TGTGCCAGCAGCTTAGGGGGGGATAGTACGCAGTATTTT
cdr3_aa: CASSLGGDSTQYF
clone_size: -
v_call: TRBV7-7
cdr3_length: 13
j_call: TRBJ2-3
d_call: -

cdr3_nt: TGTGCCAGCAAAAGAGAGACAGGCCCTAACTATGGCTACACCTTC
cdr3_aa: CASKRETGPNYGYTF
clone_size: -
v_call: TRBV2
cdr3_length: 15
j_call: TRBJ1-2
d_call: -

cdr3_nt: TGTGCCATCAGACGGGGGAACACCATATATTTT
cdr3_aa: CAIRRGNTIYF
clone_size: -
v_call: TRBV10-3
cdr3_length: 11
j_call: TRBJ1-3
d_call: -

cdr3_nt: TGTGCCAGCAGCTTACCTATAAACACTGAAGCTTTCTTT
cdr3_aa: CASSLPINTEAFF
clone_size: -
v_call: TRBV7-2
cdr3_length: 13
j_call: TRBJ1-1
d_call: -

cdr3_nt: TGTGCCAGCACCATAAAATATGGCTACACCTTC
cdr3_aa: CASTIKYGYTF
clone_size: -
v_call: TRBV7-9
cdr3_length: 11
j_call: TRBJ1-2
d_call: -

cdr3_nt: TGTGCCAGCAGCAGGCAGGAGGGGGCGGTGGACTATGGCTACACCTTC
cdr3_aa: CASSRQEGAVDYGYTF
clone_size: -
v_call: TRBV4-2
cdr3_length: 16
j_call: TRBJ1-2
d_call: TRBD1

cdr3_nt: TGTGCCAGCAGCGCACTGGGGGGGAACTATGGCTACACCTTC
cdr3_aa: CASSALGGNYGYTF
clone_size: once
v_call: TRBV4-2
cdr3_length: 14
j_call: TRBJ1-2
d_call: -

cdr3_nt: TGTGCCAGTAGTGAGACAGGGACGGCGGGTTCACCCCTCCACTTT
cdr3_aa: CASSETGTAGSPLHF
clone_size: few
v_call: TRBV19
cdr3_length: 15
j_call: TRBJ1-6
d_call: TRBD1

cdr3_nt: TGTGCCAGCAGCAGAAGCGGGGCTCAAGAGACCCAGTACTTC
cdr3_aa: CASSRSGAQETQYF
clone_size: -
v_call: TRBV6-2/TRBV6-3
cdr3_length: 14
j_call: TRBJ2-5
d_call: TRBD2

cdr3_nt: TGTGCCAGCAGTCCCAGGTTAGATCGACAGGGGCTGACCGGGGCCCAGTACTTC
cdr3_aa: CASSPRLDRQGLTGAQYF
clone_size: -
v_call: TRBV27
cdr3_length: 18
j_call: TRBJ2-5
d_call: TRBD1

cdr3_nt: TGCGCCAGCAGTGATTGGGCCACCGAATCCACAGATACGCAGTATTTT
cdr3_aa: CASSDWATESTDTQYF
clone_size: -
v_call: TRBV10-1
cdr3_length: 16
j_call: TRBJ2-3
d_call: -

cdr3_nt: TGTGCCAGCAGCTTTAGTTCTAACGGGGAGCTGTTTTTT
cdr3_aa: CASSFSSNGELFF
clone_size: once
v_call: TRBV5-6
cdr3_length: 13
j_call: TRBJ2-2
d_call: -

cdr3_nt: TGCGCCAGCAGCCAAGCAGGGTCTAACTATGGCTACACCTTC
cdr3_aa: CASSQAGSNYGYTF
clone_size: -
v_call: TRBV4-1
cdr3_length: 14
j_call: TRBJ1-2
d_call: -

cdr3_nt: TGTGCCAGCAGCCCGGGGACAGGGGCTAACTATGGCTACACCTTC
cdr3_aa: CASSPGTGANYGYTF
clone_size: -
v_call: TRBV7-8
cdr3_length: 15
j_call: TRBJ1-2
d_call: TRBD1

cdr3_nt: TGTGCCAGCAGCTTATCAGAATATAGCAATCAGCCCCAGCATTTT
cdr3_aa: CASSLSEYSNQPQHF
clone_size: -
v_call: TRBV11-2
cdr3_length: 15
j_call: TRBJ1-5
d_call: -

cdr3_nt: TGTGCCAGCGGACTTTGGACTTACACAGATACGCAGTATTTT
cdr3_aa: CASGLWTYTDTQYF
clone_size: -
v_call: TRBV5-8
cdr3_length: 14
j_call: TRBJ2-3
d_call: -

cdr3_nt: TGCGCCAGCAGCGTGACAACCTCTGAGCAGTTCTTC
cdr3_aa: CASSVTTSEQFF
clone_size: -
v_call: TRBV5-1
cdr3_length: 12
j_call: TRBJ2-1
d_call: -

cdr3_nt: TGTGCCAGTAGTATAGGCCGGACATTAGGCGAAAAACTGTTTTTT
cdr3_aa: CASSIGRTLGEKLFF
clone_size: -
v_call: TRBV19
cdr3_length: 15
j_call: TRBJ1-4
d_call: -

cdr3_nt: TGTGCCAGCAGTGCCGAGACTAGCGTTAGGGTCTCCGGGGAGCTGTTTTTT
cdr3_aa: CASSAETSVRVSGELFF
clone_size: once
v_call: TRBV2
cdr3_length: 17
j_call: TRBJ2-2
d_call: TRBD2